Listed here are 30 T cell receptor beta chains from one sample, sequenced in a study of control samples from healthy donors and cancer patients. Using immunoSEQ multiplex PCR, the repertoire was profiled, and TCRdb retains in-frame clones only, with some absent. The table shows about 170,000 clones, with roughly 95% occurring only once. The specimen was blood. These TCRs come from a woman aged 60 to 75 in good health.

This chain links TRBV9 with TRBJ2-1; TRBD2 aligns across 8 bases. The CDR3 spans 14 residues. J was trimmed by 2 bases and V by 7 bases; bases with no gene match: 5. Per the germline V gene, CDR1 is SGDLS and CDR2 is YYNGEE. The chain's CDR3 is CASESGGPYNEQFF. CDR3 nucleotide sequence: TGTGCCAGCGAGAGCGGGGGTCCCTACAATGAGCAGTTCTTC.

The chain has TRBV6-5 and TRBJ1-2; D ambiguous. The CDR3 is made up of 13 amino acids. Trimming removed 10 bases at V and 0 bases at J, with 12 bases between. Germline V gene lookup returns CDR1 MNHEY and CDR2 SVGAGI. The CDR3 DNA reads TGTGCCACTCGGTCGACTCCTAACTATGGCTACACCTTC. It codes for CATRSTPNYGYTF.

V and J are TRBV19 and TRBJ2-2; a possible D gene is TRBD2 (7 bases). CDR3 length equals 16 residues. V dropped 3 bases and J dropped 0 bases, with 11 bases sitting between them. CDR1 LNHDA and CDR2 SQIVND come from the germline V gene (reference sequence). The CDR3 DNA is TGTGCCAGTAGTATTAGGGGGGGCGCGAACACCGGGGAGCTGTTTTTT. This gives the protein CASSIRGGANTGELFF.

This rearrangement joins TRBV28 to TRBJ1-5; 9 bases map to TRBD1. CDR3 length: 15 residues. V lost 6 bases, J lost 2 bases, and 5 bases stayed unmatched. The germline V gene encodes CDR1 MDHEN and CDR2 SYDVKM. The DNA for the CDR3 is TGTGCCAGCAGGCGAACAGGGGGCCGCAATCAGCCCCAGCATTTT. Its protein product is CASRRTGGRNQPQHF. Filled out from reference TRBV28 and TRBJ1-5, the complete variable domain reads DVKVTQSSRYLVKRTGEKVFLECVQDMDHENMFWYRQDPGLGLRLIYFSYDVKMKEKGDIPEGYSVSREKKERFSLILESASTNQTSMYLCASRRTGGRNQPQHFGDGTRLSIL.

The chain links TRBV6-6 to TRBJ2-2; D is unclear. V lost 0 bases and J 7 bases, leaving 3 bases between the germline ends. The V gene's germline CDR1 is MNHNY and CDR2 SVGAGI (reference sequence). The CDR3 covers 12 residues. The CDR3 region has the DNA TGTGCCAGCAGTTACTCGGACGGGGAGCTGTTTTTT. Residues: CASSYSDGELFF.

V usage is TRBV6-5 and J usage is TRBJ2-7; D unresolved. Trimming took 6 bases from V and 3 from J, leaving 12 bases between them. There are 13 residues in the CDR3. Germline assignment: CDR1 MNHEY and CDR2 SVGAGI. In DNA, the CDR3 is TGTGCCAGCAGACACGACGAGAACTACGAGCAGTACTTC. Protein product: CASRHDENYEQYF.

This chain uses TRBV12-3 or TRBV12-4 with TRBJ2-3, with D unresolved. The CDR3 totals 13 residues. Trimming removed 3 bases at V and 0 bases at J, with 4 bases between. CDR3 in amino acids: CASSFFSTDTQYF. The CDR3 DNA reads as TGTGCCAGCAGTTTCTTTAGCACAGATACGCAGTATTTT.

This chain uses TRBV19 with TRBJ1-2; the D gene is possibly TRBD1 (5 bases). The CDR3 sequence is 13 residues long. Germline CDR1 LNHDA, CDR2 SQIVND (reference sequence). Trimming removed 4 bases from V and 4 bases from J, with 10 bases in between. CDR3 coding DNA: TGTGCCAGTAGTAAGACAGCACTCTATGGCTACACCTTC. Translation: CASSKTALYGYTF.

The chain employs TRBV7-8 and TRBJ1-2; perhaps TRBD1 as D (6 bases). V was shortened by 3 bases and J by 8 bases, with 22 bases between the two germline ends. Germline CDR1 SGHVS, CDR2 FQNEAQ. The CDR3 extends over 16 amino acids. CDR3 coding DNA: TGTGCCAGCAGCTTGCAGCACAGGGTTAGGTTGGGCGGCTACACCTTC. The encoded protein is CASSLQHRVRLGGYTF.

The V gene is TRBV9, the J gene TRBJ2-1; D unresolved. This CDR3 has 14 amino acids. V gave up 4 bases and J gave up 3 bases, with 11 bases separating them. Per germline, CDR1 SGDLS and CDR2 YYNGEE. DNA for the CDR3: TGTGCCAGCAGCACGGCTGGGGTCTACAATGAGCAGTTCTTC. Residues: CASSTAGVYNEQFF.

The chain has TRBV5-1 and TRBJ2-4; possibly TRBD2 for D (6 bases). CDR1 SGHRS and CDR2 YFSETQ come from the germline V gene. The CDR3 length is 15 residues. Between the trimmed V and J ends, which lost 4 bases and 7 bases, there was a span of 18 bases. DNA for the CDR3: TGCGCCAGCAGCCCACTGGAGGGTTTGGAGAACATTCAGTACTTC. Protein sequence: CASSPLEGLENIQYF.

The rearrangement links TRBV6-2 or TRBV6-3 to TRBJ2-7; D is unclear. The CDR3 runs to 11 residues. Germline CDR1 is MNHEY and CDR2 is SVGEGT. V was trimmed by 2 bases and J by 5 bases, leaving 4 bases between them. The chain's CDR3 is CASSYPNEQYF. CDR3 nucleotide sequence: TGTGCCAGCAGTTACCCTAACGAGCAGTACTTC.

The chain carries TRBV3-1 (or the pseudogene TRBV3-2) and TRBJ2-7; 11 bases line up with TRBD1. The length of the CDR3 is 14 residues. V lost 4 bases, J lost 3 bases, and 2 bases stayed unmatched. The germline V gene has CDR1 LGHDT and CDR2 YNNKEL (reference sequence). CDR3 DNA sequence: TGTGCCAGCAGCCGGGACAGGGGGTACTACGAGCAGTACTTC. It yields the protein CASSRDRGYYEQYF.

V usage is TRBV6-6 and J usage is TRBJ1-1, with TRBD1 as a possible D gene (6 bases). Deletions cut 7 bases from V and 5 bases from J, with 17 bases between. From germline, CDR1 is MNHNY and CDR2 SVGAGI (reference sequence). The CDR3 is made up of 14 amino acids. The CDR3 region has the DNA TGTGCCAGCACCGTAGACAGGTTTAAGACTGAAGCTTTCTTT. It specifies CASTVDRFKTEAFF.

This clone has only one observation. DNA of the CDR3: TGTGCCATCGGGGGACAGGGCTACGAGCAGTACTTC. Amino acids: CAIGGQGYEQYF. This chain uses TRBV10-3 with TRBJ2-7; 9 bases agree with TRBD1. With V trimmed by 8 bases and J by 3 bases, 2 bases remained unmatched. The germline V gene has CDR1 ENHRY and CDR2 SYGVKD. The CDR3 covers 12 residues.

V and J are TRBV16 and TRBJ1-1; 8 bases agree with TRBD1. V shed 0 bases, J shed 4 bases, and the junction held 4 bases outside the gene matches. This CDR3 comprises 15 residues. Germline CDR1 KGHSY, CDR2 FQNENV. CDR3 DNA: TGTGCCAGCAGCCAATCGACAGGGGTGGGCACTGAAGCTTTCTTT. As protein: CASSQSTGVGTEAFF.

The chain joins TRBV6-1 to TRBJ2-2; D is possibly TRBD1 or TRBD2 (7 bases each). Germline V gives CDR1 MNHNS, CDR2 SASEGT. The V gene lost 4 bases and the J gene lost 9 bases, with 24 bases spanning the gap. The CDR3 loop spans 17 amino acids. This CDR3 is CASSVVGGGGGRRELFF. The CDR3 bases are TGTGCCAGCAGTGTCGTGGGGGGGGGAGGGGGCCGCCGGGAGCTGTTTTTT.

This rearrangement joins TRBV27 to TRBJ1-2; 8 bases fit TRBD1. Germline V gene sequence: CDR1 MNHEY, CDR2 SMNVEV (reference sequence). The CDR3 length is 12 residues. J was trimmed by 13 bases and V by 6 bases; bases with no gene match: 10. The CDR3 DNA follows: TGTGCCAGCAGCGCCGGGACAGGACCCCCCACCTTC. It translates to CASSAGTGPPTF.

In its sample, this clone was seen a few times. The gene calls are TRBV3-1 (or the pseudogene TRBV3-2) and TRBJ1-1, with 7 nucleotides matching TRBD1. Germline V gene data show CDR1 as LGHDT and CDR2 as YNNKEL (reference sequence). This CDR3 contains 18 residues. The V gene end was trimmed by 0 bases and the J gene end by 0 bases; junction bases not matched to a gene: 10. The CDR3 is CASSQEAARGYMNTEAFF. The CDR3 DNA reads TGTGCCAGCAGCCAAGAGGCGGCCAGGGGGTACATGAACACTGAAGCTTTCTTT.

In this sample, this clone turned up once. This rearrangement joins TRBV5-1 to TRBJ1-1, with 11 bases fitting TRBD1. Unmatched junction bases numbered 8, after V lost 4 bases and J lost 0 bases. The CDR3 loop spans 17 amino acids. The V gene's germline CDR1 is SGHRS and CDR2 YFSETQ. The CDR3 loop reads CASSTWTGGRMNTEAFF. The CDR3 nucleotides are TGCGCCAGCAGCACCTGGACAGGGGGCCGGATGAACACTGAAGCTTTCTTT.

This clone occurred once. This specimen includes other DNA sequences encoding the same CDR3. J is TRBJ1-1 and V is TRBV7-9; 7 nucleotides match TRBD1. Looked up from germline, CDR1 is SEHNR and CDR2 is FQNEAQ (reference sequence). The CDR3 sequence is 15 residues long. Losses at the gene ends were 1 base for V and 2 bases for J; bases not matched to a gene: 4. The CDR3 nucleotides are TGTGCCAGCAGCTTAGGACAGGGCCTAAACACTGAAGCTTTCTTT. It specifies CASSLGQGLNTEAFF.

The chain combines TRBV19 with TRBJ2-4, with D uncertain. Germline CDR1 reads LNHDA; CDR2 reads SQIVND (reference sequence). The CDR3 is 17 amino acids. V was clipped by 1 base and J by 0 bases, with 13 bases between them. CDR3 loop: CASSIGTGLLAKNIQYF. The CDR3 region has the DNA TGTGCCAGTAGTATAGGGACGGGTCTACTAGCCAAAAACATTCAGTACTTC.

V gene TRBV19 combines with J gene TRBJ1-6, with D unresolved. The CDR3 totals 14 residues. V was pared by 7 bases and J by 9 bases, with 16 bases between. The germline V gene has CDR1 LNHDA and CDR2 SQIVND (reference sequence). The CDR3 loop is CASTPRSEGSPLHF. The CDR3 DNA follows: TGTGCCAGTACCCCCCGTTCGGAGGGTTCACCCCTCCACTTT.

The chain carries TRBV11-3 and TRBJ1-1; 11 bases fit TRBD1. With 4 bases clipped from V and 3 bases from J, the junction kept 4 bases outside the gene matches. The germline CDR1 and CDR2 sequences are SGHNT and YENEEA. There are 15 residues in the CDR3. The CDR3 bases are TGTGCCAGCAGCTCCGGACAGGGGGCCGACACTGAAGCTTTCTTT. The encoded protein is CASSSGQGADTEAFF. Full variable domain (rest looked up from reference TRBV11-3 and TRBJ1-1): EAGVVQSPRYKIIEKKQPVAFWCNPISGHNTLYWYLQNLGQGPELLIRYENEEAVDDSQLPKDRFSAERLKGVDSTLKIQPAELGDSAVYLCASSSGQGADTEAFFGQGTRLTVV.

The chain uses TRBV5-4 and TRBJ2-5; TRBD2 matches at 7 bases. CDR3 length: 15 amino acids. CDR1 is SGHNT and CDR2 is YYREEE in the germline V gene (reference sequence). V gave up 0 bases and J gave up 5 bases; unmatched junction bases: 7. The CDR3 DNA is TGTGCCAGCAGCTTGGAAGGACTAGGAGGGGAGACCCAGTACTTC. This encodes CASSLEGLGGETQYF.

V gene TRBV7-9 combines with J gene TRBJ2-7; D is perhaps TRBD2 (5 bases). V dropped 5 bases and J dropped 2 bases, with 10 bases sitting between them. From germline, CDR1 is SEHNR and CDR2 FQNEAQ (reference sequence). The CDR3 contains 13 residues. CDR3 sequence (DNA): TGTGCCAGCAGCCCCGGGGTTCCCTACGAGCAGTACTTC. This encodes CASSPGVPYEQYF. Looking up the rest from reference TRBV7-9 and TRBJ2-7 gives the full variable domain: DTGVSQNPRHKITKRGQNVTFRCDPISEHNRLYWYRQTLGQGPEFLTYFQNEAQLEKSRLLSDRFSAERPKGSFSTLEIQRTEQGDSAMYLCASSPGVPYEQYFGPGTRLTVT.

The chain joins TRBV15 to TRBJ1-4; maybe TRBD1 (6 bases). Germline V CDR1 and CDR2: LNHNV, YYDKDF (reference sequence). The CDR3 extends over 16 amino acids. V was pared by 0 bases and J by 7 bases, with 15 bases between. This chain's CDR3 is CATSREPDRSVEKLFF. In DNA, the CDR3 is TGTGCCACCAGCAGAGAACCTGACAGGAGTGTTGAAAAACTGTTTTTT.

The genes are TRBV30 and TRBJ1-6; D is ambiguous. Trimming stripped 2 bases from V and 7 bases from J, with 12 bases between. Germline CDR1 reads GTSNPN; CDR2 reads SVGIG (reference sequence). The CDR3 contains 14 residues. The DNA for the CDR3 is TGTGCCTGGAGTCCTGACGGGGTGAATTCACCCCTCCACTTT. The encoded protein is CAWSPDGVNSPLHF.

V and J are TRBV7-2 and TRBJ1-2, with no clear D. The germline CDR1 and CDR2 sequences are SGHTA and FQGNSA. The CDR3 has 11 amino acids. Trimming removed 4 bases from V and 4 bases from J, with 4 bases in between. This CDR3 is CASSSLYGYTF. The CDR3 DNA sequence: TGTGCCAGCAGCTCCCTCTATGGCTACACCTTC.

J is TRBJ2-2 and V is TRBV11-3, with 9 bases aligning to TRBD2. The germline gives CDR1 SGHNT, CDR2 YENEEA. The CDR3 sequence is 15 residues long. V dropped 5 bases and J dropped 4; count of bases not matched to a gene: 5. CDR3 bases: TGTGCCAGCAGCCCGGGGACTAGCCCCACCGGGGAGCTGTTTTTT. Translation: CASSPGTSPTGELFF.